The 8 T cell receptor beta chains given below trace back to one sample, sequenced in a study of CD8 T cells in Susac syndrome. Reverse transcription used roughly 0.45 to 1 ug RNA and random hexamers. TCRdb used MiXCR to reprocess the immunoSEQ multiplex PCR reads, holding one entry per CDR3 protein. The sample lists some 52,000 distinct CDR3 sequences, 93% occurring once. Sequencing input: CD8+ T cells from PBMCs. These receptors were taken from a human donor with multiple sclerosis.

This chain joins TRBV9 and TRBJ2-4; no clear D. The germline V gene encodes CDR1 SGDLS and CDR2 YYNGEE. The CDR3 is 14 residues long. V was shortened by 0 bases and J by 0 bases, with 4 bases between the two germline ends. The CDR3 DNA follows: TGTGCCAGCAGCGTAGGATTAGCCAAAAACATTCAGTACTTC. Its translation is CASSVGLAKNIQYF. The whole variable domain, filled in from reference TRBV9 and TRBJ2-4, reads DSGVTQTPKHLITATGQRVTLRCSPRSGDLSVYWYQQSLDQGLQFLIQYYNGEERAKGNILERFSAQQFPDLHSELNLSSLELGDSALYFCASSVGLAKNIQYFGAGTRLSVL.

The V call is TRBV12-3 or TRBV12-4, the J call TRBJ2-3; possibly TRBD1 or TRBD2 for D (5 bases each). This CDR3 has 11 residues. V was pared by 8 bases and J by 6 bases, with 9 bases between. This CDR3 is CASVWGDTQYF. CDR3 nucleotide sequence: TGTGCCAGCGTGTGGGGGGATACGCAGTATTTT.

The CDR3 sequence is CASSSPSSGWQGTQYF. The CDR3 DNA is TGTGCCAGCAGTTCGCCGAGTAGCGGGTGGCAGGGGACCCAGTACTTC. V is TRBV27 and J is TRBJ2-5; TRBD2 matches at 7 bases. The V and J ends lost 4 bases and 7 bases, in that order; junction bases with no gene match: 15. The CDR3 contains 16 residues. Germline CDR1 is MNHEY and CDR2 is SMNVEV (reference sequence).

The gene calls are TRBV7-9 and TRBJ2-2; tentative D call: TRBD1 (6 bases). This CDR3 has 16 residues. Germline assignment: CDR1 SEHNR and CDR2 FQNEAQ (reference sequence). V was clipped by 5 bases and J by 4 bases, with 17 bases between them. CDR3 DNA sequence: TGTGCCAGCAGCCCCGAGGACAGTGGCTCCACCGGGGAGCTGTTTTTT. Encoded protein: CASSPEDSGSTGELFF.

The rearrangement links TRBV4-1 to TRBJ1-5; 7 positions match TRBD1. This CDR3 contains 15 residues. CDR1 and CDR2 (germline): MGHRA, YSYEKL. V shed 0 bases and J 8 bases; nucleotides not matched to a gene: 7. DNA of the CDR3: TGCGCCAGCAGCCAAGATTCCGGGACAGCTAAGCCCCAGCATTTT. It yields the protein CASSQDSGTAKPQHF.

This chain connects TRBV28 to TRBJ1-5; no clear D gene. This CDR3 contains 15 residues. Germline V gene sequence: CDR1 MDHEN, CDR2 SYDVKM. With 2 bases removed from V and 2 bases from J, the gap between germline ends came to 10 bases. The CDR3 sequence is CASSLIGAGNQPQHF. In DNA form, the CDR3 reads TGTGCCAGCAGTTTAATAGGTGCCGGCAATCAGCCCCAGCATTTT.

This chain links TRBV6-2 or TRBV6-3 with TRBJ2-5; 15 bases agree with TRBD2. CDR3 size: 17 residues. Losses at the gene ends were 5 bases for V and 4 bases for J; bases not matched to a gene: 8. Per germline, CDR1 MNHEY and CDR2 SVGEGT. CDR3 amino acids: CASSPGLAGGLGETQYF. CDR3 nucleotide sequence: TGTGCCAGCAGTCCTGGACTAGCGGGGGGGCTAGGAGAGACCCAGTACTTC.

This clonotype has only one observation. In DNA form, the CDR3 reads TGTGCCAGCAGCCTTTTGGGGCCGGGTACCTACCAGCCCCAGCATTTT. Amino acids: CASSLLGPGTYQPQHF. J is TRBJ1-5 and V is TRBV12-3 or TRBV12-4; TRBD1 is a possible D gene (5 bases). This CDR3 is built from 16 residues. V dropped 6 bases and J dropped 7 bases, with 22 bases sitting between them.